A single sample is the source of the 18 T cell receptor beta chains below, sequenced in a study of technical replicates of blood from a handful of donors. Assay used: immunoSEQ multiplex PCR; TCRdb lists only in-frame clones, some missing. The sample has around 73,000 clones, roughly 90% seen once. The sample comprised PBMCs. The receptors stem from a human donor in good health. Some clones in this sample may be carry-over from other donors' samples.

This clone appeared a single time. The gene calls are TRBV6-1 and TRBJ2-1; D is possibly TRBD1 (6 bases). V lost 4 bases and J 2 bases, leaving 12 bases between the germline ends. In germline, CDR1 is MNHNS, CDR2 SASEGT. This CDR3 is built from 15 residues. In DNA, the CDR3 is TGTGCCAGCAGTGCGTACAGGGTGCCCTACAATGAGCAGTTCTTC. Translating gives CASSAYRVPYNEQFF.

This chain joins TRBV9 and TRBJ1-5; D unresolved. Trimming left V 0 bases short and J 9 bases short, with 13 bases between. Germline V gives CDR1 SGDLS, CDR2 YYNGEE. The CDR3 totals 14 residues. In DNA, the CDR3 is TGTGCCAGCAGCGTAGACACGCTCGATGGGCCCCAGCATTTT. Encoded protein: CASSVDTLDGPQHF.

This clone has a count of ten or more. V gene TRBV20-1 combines with J gene TRBJ1-1; 7 bases map to TRBD1. The germline V gene encodes CDR1 DFQATT and CDR2 SNEGSKA (reference sequence). The CDR3 covers 10 residues. The J segment lost 13 bases and the V segment lost 2 bases, leaving 4 bases of the junction unmatched. The CDR3 sequence is CSARSGGLFF. The CDR3 region has the DNA TGCAGTGCTAGATCAGGGGGACTTTTCTTT.

The rearrangement joins TRBV6-5 to TRBJ1-1; 9 nucleotides align to TRBD1. The CDR3 is made up of 15 amino acids. Per the germline V gene, CDR1 is MNHEY and CDR2 is SVGAGI. V lost 4 bases to trimming and J lost 6 bases; unmatched junction nucleotides: 9. CDR3 sequence (DNA): TGTGCCAGCAGTTCGACCGGGACAGGGAAGTCTGAAGCTTTCTTT. This gives the protein CASSSTGTGKSEAFF.

V and J are TRBV4-2 and TRBJ2-4; possibly TRBD2 for D (5 bases). V was clipped by 0 bases and J by 3 bases, with 15 bases between them. The CDR3 consists of 17 residues. Germline CDR1 and CDR2: LGHNA and YNFKEQ. The DNA for the CDR3 is TGTGCCAGCAGCCAAGAAGGAGGATTGAGTGGCAAAAACATTCAGTACTTC. It yields the protein CASSQEGGLSGKNIQYF.

The gene calls are TRBV25-1 and TRBJ1-4; TRBD1 matches at 7 bases. Per the germline V gene, CDR1 is MGHDK and CDR2 is SYGVNS. The CDR3 is 16 residues long. Trimming cost V 1 base and J 3 bases; bases outside gene matches: 5. The CDR3: CASSELKGAANEKLFF. CDR3 DNA: TGTGCCAGCAGTGAATTAAAGGGGGCGGCTAATGAAAAACTGTTTTTT.

This clone showed up just once. The rearrangement uses TRBV4-1 and TRBJ1-5; D unresolved. The V end was cut by 2 bases, the J end by 4 bases, with 9 bases between. Germline CDR1 MGHRA, CDR2 YSYEKL. The CDR3 consists of 14 residues. The CDR3 protein is CASSQLVTNQPQHF. The CDR3, as DNA: TGCGCCAGCAGCCAACTAGTTACGAATCAGCCCCAGCATTTT.

The chain combines TRBV29-1 with TRBJ1-2, with 7 bases identical to TRBD1. Germline values: CDR1 SQVTM, CDR2 ANQGSEA. There are 12 residues in the CDR3. With 5 bases clipped from V and 3 bases from J, the junction kept 3 bases outside the gene matches. In DNA, the CDR3 is TGCAGCGTTTTAGACAGGGACTATGGCTACACCTTC. Amino acids: CSVLDRDYGYTF.

This chain joins TRBV25-1 and TRBJ1-1, with 10 bases that match TRBD1. CDR1 MGHDK and CDR2 SYGVNS come from the germline V gene. This CDR3 has 15 residues. Trimming cost V 4 bases and J 5 bases; bases outside gene matches: 7. The CDR3 DNA reads TGTGCCAGCAGTGCCCCCGGGACAGGGGTTACTGAAGCTTTCTTT. It yields the protein CASSAPGTGVTEAFF. The whole variable domain, remainder taken from reference TRBV25-1 and TRBJ1-1, is EADIYQTPRYLVIGTGKKITLECSQTMGHDKMYWYQQDPGMELHLIHYSYGVNSTEKGDLSSESTVSRIRTEHFPLTLESARPSHTSQYLCASSAPGTGVTEAFFGQGTRLTVV.

This sequence joins TRBV14 and TRBJ1-1; the D is unclear. The CDR3 runs 13 residues. Germline lookup yields CDR1 SGHDN and CDR2 FVKESK. V lost 6 bases, J lost 3 bases, and 11 bases lay in between. Here the CDR3 reads CASRPTPYTEAFF. The CDR3, as DNA: TGTGCCAGCAGACCCACACCATACACTGAAGCTTTCTTT. Based on the CDR3 plus reference TRBV14 and TRBJ1-1, the full variable domain is EAGVTQFPSHSVIEKGQTVTLRCDPISGHDNLYWYRRVMGKEIKFLLHFVKESKQDESGMPNNRFLAERTGGTYSTLKVQPAELEDSGVYFCASRPTPYTEAFFGQGTRLTVV.

The chain is built from TRBV28 and TRBJ1-2; D might be TRBD1 (6 bases). The CDR3 totals 14 residues. Trimming took 4 bases from V and 5 from J, leaving 14 bases between them. The V gene's germline CDR1 is MDHEN and CDR2 SYDVKM. The CDR3 reads CASSSSGQWYGYTF. The CDR3 DNA reads as TGTGCCAGCAGTTCTTCAGGACAGTGGTATGGCTACACCTTC.

The chain carries TRBV5-8 and TRBJ2-1, with TRBD1 matching over 7 bases. Germline CDR1 SGHTS, CDR2 YDEGEE. V shed 4 bases, J shed 4 bases, and the junction held 8 bases outside the gene matches. CDR3 length equals 15 residues. Here the CDR3 DNA reads TGTGCCAGCAGCCGTCCGAGACAGGGATACAATGAGCAGTTCTTC. This translates into CASSRPRQGYNEQFF.

A single count supports this clone. The chain uses TRBV19 and TRBJ2-1; the match to TRBD2 covers 10 bases. V lost 2 bases, J lost 3 bases, and 7 bases stayed unmatched. CDR3 length: 17 amino acids. Germline CDR1 and CDR2: LNHDA and SQIVND (reference sequence). The chain's CDR3 is CASSIRSGGAFYNEQFF. The CDR3 coding sequence is TGTGCCAGTAGTATACGGAGCGGGGGGGCTTTCTACAATGAGCAGTTCTTC.

The chain uses TRBV19 and TRBJ2-7, with D possibly being TRBD1 (6 bases). Trimming pared 1 base from V and 3 bases from J, leaving 13 bases between. This CDR3 contains 15 residues. From germline, CDR1 is LNHDA and CDR2 SQIVND (reference sequence). This chain's CDR3 is CASSIAVAGDYEQYF. DNA of the CDR3: TGTGCCAGTAGTATAGCGGTGGCAGGGGACTACGAGCAGTACTTC.

In DNA, the CDR3 is TGTGCCATCGGTCTAGAGACCCTCTATGGCTACACCTTC. It translates to CAIGLETLYGYTF. The rearrangement links TRBV10-3 to TRBJ1-2, with D unresolved. In germline, CDR1 is ENHRY, CDR2 SYGVKD. The V end lost 8 bases, the J end lost 4 bases, and 14 bases lay between the germline ends. This CDR3 has 13 residues.

The genes are TRBV29-1 and TRBJ2-5, with D perhaps matching TRBD2 (5 bases). V lost 6 bases and J 5 bases, leaving 13 bases between the germline ends. The CDR3 loop spans 12 amino acids. Germline V lookup: CDR1 SQVTM, CDR2 ANQGSEA. CDR3 protein: CSVDPGGETQYF. Here the CDR3 DNA reads TGCAGCGTAGATCCGGGCGGGGAGACCCAGTACTTC. Full variable domain (rest looked up from reference TRBV29-1 and TRBJ2-5): SAVISQKPSRDICQRGTSLTIQCQVDSQVTMMFWYRQQPGQSLTLIATANQGSEATYESGFVIDKFPISRPNLTFSTLTVSNMSPEDSSIYLCSVDPGGETQYFGPGTRLLVL.

The genes are TRBV29-1 and TRBJ2-6; 12 bases align to TRBD1. With 7 bases clipped from V and 2 bases from J, the junction kept 9 bases outside the gene matches. CDR3 length: 17 residues. Germline lookup yields CDR1 SQVTM and CDR2 ANQGSEA. The CDR3 nucleotides are TGCAGCGCTGACACCGGGACAGGGGGCCCTGGGGCCAACGTCCTGACTTTC. Protein product: CSADTGTGGPGANVLTF.

The rearrangement joins TRBV7-3 to TRBJ2-1; 8 bases map to TRBD2. The junction had 3 bases not matched to a gene; V was cut back by 3 bases and J by 2 bases. Per the germline V gene, CDR1 is SGHTA and CDR2 is FQGTGA. The CDR3 is 15 residues long. The CDR3 reads CASSFFGGAYNEQFF. CDR3 nucleotides: TGTGCCAGCAGCTTTTTCGGGGGGGCCTACAATGAGCAGTTCTTC.